This TCR beta chain was captured in a study of blood T cell repertoires in COVID-19 (dated by TCRdb to the early 2020s). With regard to the full study: The collaborator samples originated in the United States, Italy and Spain and spanned the acute and convalescent phases of COVID-19. A freely available public database, intended as a resource for researchers studying the immune response to SARS-CoV-2, is where the repertoires were released. HLA class I and class II types, where available, came from metadata supplied by the sample provider rather than from assay-based typing. A de-identified subject ID, COVID-19 status, age in years and sex were almost always included in the sample metadata. The dataset comprised deeply sampled blood TCRbeta repertoires from subjects exposed to, actively infected with, or recovered from COVID-19. The samples were drawn from two sources: the first 160 participants of the ongoing ImmuneRACE study, and 1,254 subjects contributed by 6 global collaborators. The material from the prospective study consisted of cDNA or gDNA derived from T cells, B-cell-depleted T cells, or PBMCs. Study-wide findings and limitations: The quantity of clinical and demographic metadata differed by source and by participant and was supplied without curation.

The CDR3, cysteine through phenylalanine, is 16 amino acids long. Only CDR3 DNA remains: 48 bases, in frame from the first base. V loses 0 bases of germline sequence and J loses 4 bases, and the interval between the two ends is 13 bases. CDR1 and CDR2, looked up from the germline V gene, are MGHRA and YSYEKL. TCRbeta CDR3 regions were amplified from genomic DNA using the immunoSEQ Assay, a bias-controlled multiplex PCR. Under the source paper's analysis protocol: The number of nucleated cells in each sample was estimated from the amplification of reference gene primers within the assay. Sequence reads were collapsed and filtered to measure the absolute abundance of every unique TCRbeta CDR3 rearrangement. Productive Simpson clonality was computed per sample as the square root of Simpson's diversity index over productive rearrangements. The table comes from immuneACCESS by way of TCRdb, which keeps in-frame sequences with V and J called. Part of the clones is missing from these tables; in studies checked, under half for an unresolved V gene and the rest for unknown reasons. V and J calls and clone size are as listed in that table; D and trimming were resolved from the DNA. The sample table shows around 220,000 clones, and approximately 78% are seen once. The ten largest make up approximately 8% of the sample.

As to this clone: Its antigen specificity is not known. Per-base qualities were not stored, and no clone one base away is much larger.

In Seattle, one collaborating source enrolled patients while the infection was active and tracked those patients longitudinally over the course of disease. Collaborating institutions collected whole blood in K2EDTA tubes following their own protocols. For TCRbeta analysis, collaborators shipped samples as frozen whole blood, isolated PBMCs, or DNA extracted from either of those sample types. This sequence was found in a woman at least 80 years old with COVID-19, enrolled during active disease. The sample was peripheral blood. The chain links TRBV4-1 with TRBJ1-5, with a weak D call of TRBD1 (5 bases match). The CDR3 in this case is CASSQDVDRLNQPQHF. The nucleotides read TGCGCCAGCAGCCAAGATGTAGACAGACTTAATCAGCCCCAGCATTTT.